This is a list of T cell receptor beta chains from one sample in a study of T cell changes during pregnancy in multiple sclerosis. Sequencing was performed with immunoSEQ multiplex PCR; in TCRdb, only in-frame clones are kept and a portion is missing. The sample shows about 42,000 clones, 91% of them seen only once. This specimen was CD4+ T cells from peripheral blood mononuclear cells, taken after pregnancy. These receptors came from a female donor in good health, enrolled as a control in a pregnancy study. The CDR3 runs from the conserved cysteine through the conserved F or W. Clone size, where shown, is once, few, many, or a class for clones that have expanded.

NA	TRBJ2-2	TRBV28	CASSLSAGGRTGELFF
NA	TRBJ2-1	TRBV19	CASSRDRGSYNEQFF
NA	TRBJ2-6	TRBV7-9	CASSLGLAGPGANVLTF
NA	TRBJ1-6	TRBV28	CASIEGVAQPLHF
NA	TRBJ2-5	TRBV7-2	CASSLVGPRETQYF
NA	TRBJ1-2	TRBV10-3	CAISSSTGINYGYTF
NA	TRBJ1-4	TRBV7-9	CASSPPGTGNEKLFF
NA	TRBJ2-5	TRBV6-5	CASSSLAGGLETQYF
NA	TRBJ2-3	TRBV12-2	CASRLARIAVYTDTQYF
few	TRBJ2-1	TRBV2	CASSSDSSYNEQFF
NA	TRBJ2-7	TRBV10-2	CASSEAASGVNPYEQYF
NA	TRBJ1-1	TRBV6-5	CASSDITEAFF
NA	TRBJ2-3	TRBV7-9	CACSLGREANTQYF
NA	TRBJ2-1	TRBV7-3	CASSLEVSAYNEQFF
few	TRBJ2-1	TRBV7-3	CASSPGPGDEQFF
NA	TRBJ1-3	TRBV16	CASSQLSGNTIYF
NA	TRBJ2-7	TRBV2	CASIQRSNTYEQYF
NA	TRBJ1-4	TRBV28	CASSDPRGDNEEKLFF
NA	TRBJ2-2	TRBV27	CASSFLAGANTGELFF
NA	TRBJ1-4	TRBV28	CASRDIRSPNEKLFF
few	TRBJ2-2	TRBV28	CASSSGTGGTGELFF
NA	TRBJ1-1	TRBV11-2	CASSEDRRSVNTEAFF
NA	TRBJ1-4	TRBV15	CATSRDSWPGEGDEKLFF
NA	TRBJ2-3	TRBV9	CASSLYGLASTDTQYF
NA	TRBJ2-3	TRBV9	CASSVASGGTDTQYF
NA	TRBJ1-6	TRBV10-3	CASATGYNSPLHF
NA	TRBJ1-1	TRBV10-1	CASSELRAFRAGLNTEAFF
NA	TRBJ1-2	TRBV18	CASSPGTNYGYTF
NA	TRBJ1-6	TRBV15	CATSRGQGASSPLHF
NA	TRBJ1-1	TRBV18	CASSPTTMNTEAFF
NA	TRBJ2-1	TRBV7-8	CASSLSGARGTGGRSYNEQFF
NA	TRBJ1-2	TRBV5-6	CASSLSRGRYGYTF
NA	TRBJ2-7	TRBV6-6	CASSYPRLAPYEQYF
NA	TRBJ2-1	TRBV2	CASSLKPSGLAGEGGQFF
NA	TRBJ2-7	TRBV12-1	CASSSRQGRSEQYF
NA	TRBJ2-1	TRBV29-1	CSVVVFSSYNEQFF
NA	TRBJ1-5	TRBV28	CASTLGGARGQPQHF
NA	TRBJ2-7	TRBV6-5	CASSYSPGGRIYEQYF
NA	TRBJ1-2	TRBV5-1	CASSLGVTGRDYGYTF
NA	TRBJ2-7	TRBV5-1	CASSSQGGAYEQYF
NA	TRBJ2-3	TRBV9	CASSVGLAGGLSSTDTQYF
NA	TRBJ1-5	TRBV21-1	CASSKDGGTAQQLNQPQHF
NA	TRBJ2-7	TRBV15	CATSRDWREQYF
NA	TRBJ1-1	TRBV5-4	CASSFRQGAGTEAFF
once	TRBJ2-7	TRBV10-1	CASSAGQGAREQYF
NA	TRBJ1-2	TRBV18	CASSPFEDRGVGYGYTF
NA	TRBJ1-2	TRBV19	CASSTNRGVYGYTF
NA	TRBJ2-3	TRBV12-5	CASGQTGGVGDTQYF
NA	TRBJ2-4	TRBV18	CASSPDRNIQYF
NA	TRBJ1-6	TRBV19	CASRGYRQGGHNSPLHF
NA	TRBJ2-7	TRBV7-8	CASSLARGSGGQPHYEQYF
NA	TRBJ2-7	TRBV18	CASSPNYMQYEQYF
NA	TRBJ1-4	TRBV7-2	CASSLGSGQPDFEKLFF
NA	TRBJ2-3	TRBV9	CASSKGQARGNTDTQYF